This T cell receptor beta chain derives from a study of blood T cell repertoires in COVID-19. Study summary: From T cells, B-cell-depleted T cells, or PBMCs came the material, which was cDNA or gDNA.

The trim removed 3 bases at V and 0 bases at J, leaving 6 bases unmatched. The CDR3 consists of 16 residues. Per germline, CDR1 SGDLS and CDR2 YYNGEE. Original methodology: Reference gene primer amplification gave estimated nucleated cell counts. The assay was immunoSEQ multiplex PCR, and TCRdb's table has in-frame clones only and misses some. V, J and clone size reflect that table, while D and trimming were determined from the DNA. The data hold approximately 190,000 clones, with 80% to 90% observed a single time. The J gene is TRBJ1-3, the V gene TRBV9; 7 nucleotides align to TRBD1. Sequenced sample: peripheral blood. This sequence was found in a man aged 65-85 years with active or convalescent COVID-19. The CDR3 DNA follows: TGTGCCAGCAGCGAGGCCGACAGGGTCTCTGGAAACACCATATATTTT. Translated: CASSEADRVSGNTIYF.